A single sample is the source of the 27 T cell receptor beta chains below, sequenced in a study of blood T cell repertoires in COVID-19. The data were produced by immunoSEQ multiplex PCR, yet TCRdb's version contains in-frame clones alone and is incomplete. In the table there are roughly 200,000 clones, about four fifths of which are singletons. Source material: peripheral blood. The receptors derive from a man in his forties or fifties with active or convalescent COVID-19.

Only one count was recorded for this clone. The chain uses TRBV3-1 (or the pseudogene TRBV3-2) and TRBJ2-1; D possibly corresponds to TRBD1 (6 bases). The germline V and J ends were trimmed by 0 bases and 6 bases, with 24 bases remaining between them. The CDR3 sequence is 19 residues long. Per germline, CDR1 LGHDT and CDR2 YNNKEL (reference sequence). The CDR3 region is CASSQEILTGNRRLNEQFF. The CDR3 region has the DNA TGTGCCAGCAGCCAAGAGATACTGACAGGTAATCGTCGCCTCAATGAGCAGTTCTTC.

The chain uses TRBV19 and TRBJ2-2; D perhaps matches TRBD1 (6 bases). CDR1 and CDR2 (germline): LNHDA, SQIVND (reference sequence). This CDR3 spans 15 amino acids. V was cut by 3 bases and J by 5 bases, with 13 bases left in between. CDR3 sequence (DNA): TGTGCCAGTAGTATTTCGGACAGTGGGACCGGGGAGCTGTTTTTT. Its translation is CASSISDSGTGELFF.

This clone occurred once. This sequence joins TRBV5-4 and TRBJ2-5; 10 bases fit TRBD2. CDR1 is SGHNT, CDR2 YYREEE, per germline (reference sequence). Germline trimming cut 3 bases from V and 6 bases from J; bases unmatched to any gene: 5. This CDR3 comprises 14 residues. CDR3 nucleotide sequence: TGTGCCAGCAGCTCGCTAGCGGGAGATAAGACCCAGTACTTC. It codes for CASSSLAGDKTQYF.

As regards this clone: The sample contains more than one DNA sequence encoding this CDR3. The chain joins TRBV11-2 to TRBJ1-1; 8 bases are shared with TRBD1. Trimming at V came to 5 bases and at J to 4 bases, leaving 6 bases not matched to a gene. The CDR3 totals 14 residues. CDR1 is SGHAT and CDR2 is FQNNGV in the germline V gene. CDR3 residues: CASSPGQGSTEAFF. The CDR3 DNA reads as TGTGCCAGCAGCCCTGGACAGGGAAGCACTGAAGCTTTCTTT.

This chain joins TRBV7-6 and TRBJ2-4, with D perhaps matching TRBD1 (6 bases). The germline V and J ends were trimmed by 0 bases and 1 base, with 7 bases remaining between them. The CDR3 is 15 amino acids. Per the germline V gene, CDR1 is SGHVS and CDR2 is FNYEAQ. The DNA of the CDR3 is TGTGCCAGCAGCTTAGCCGACAGGGCCAAAAACATTCAGTACTTC. It codes for CASSLADRAKNIQYF.

V gene TRBV12-3 or TRBV12-4 combines with J gene TRBJ1-5; a weak D match, TRBD1 (6 bases). The V end lost 8 bases, the J end lost 4 bases, and 9 bases lay between the germline ends. This CDR3 is 12 amino acids long. CDR3: CASSQGNQPQHF. In DNA, the CDR3 is TGTGCCAGCTCACAGGGAAATCAGCCCCAGCATTTT.

J is TRBJ2-1 and V is TRBV4-3; 10 bases match TRBD2. Trimming at V came to 0 bases and at J to 9 bases, leaving 5 bases not matched to a gene. Germline CDR1 LGHNA, CDR2 YSLEER. The CDR3 loop spans 15 amino acids. The CDR3 DNA reads TGCGCCAGCAGCCAAGACAGCGGGGGGGCTGGTGAGCAGTTCTTC. Its protein is CASSQDSGGAGEQFF.

V is TRBV2 and J is TRBJ2-1; D not certain. V lost 10 bases and J 3 bases, leaving 19 bases between the germline ends. The length of the CDR3 is 15 residues. Germline CDR1 SNHLY, CDR2 FYNNEI. CDR3 DNA sequence: TGTGCCACCATACCCGCTAGTTCAAACTACAATGAGCAGTTCTTC. It specifies CATIPASSNYNEQFF.

J is TRBJ2-5 and V is TRBV30; tentative D call: TRBD2 (6 bases). CDR3 length: 16 amino acids. Trimming left V 2 bases short and J 3 bases short, with 19 bases between. Germline V gene sequence: CDR1 GTSNPN, CDR2 SVGIG (reference sequence). The DNA for the CDR3 is TGTGCCTGGAGTTTTGGAGGGGCAGGTCTAAAAGAGACCCAGTACTTC. Translating gives CAWSFGGAGLKETQYF. Filled out from reference TRBV30 and TRBJ2-5, the complete variable domain reads SQTIHQWPATLVQPVGSPLSLECTVEGTSNPNLYWYRQAAGRGLQLLFYSVGIGQISSEVPQNLSASRPQDRQFILSSKKLLLSDSGFYLCAWSFGGAGLKETQYFGPGTRLLVL.

This clone was recorded a few times. The chain couples TRBV30 to TRBJ1-6; maybe TRBD1 (6 bases). V was trimmed by 0 bases and J by 10 bases, leaving 13 bases between them. CDR1 is GTSNPN and CDR2 is SVGIG in the germline V gene (reference sequence). The CDR3 has 14 residues. The CDR3 spells CAWSVGTGYSPLHF. In DNA form, the CDR3 reads TGTGCCTGGAGTGTGGGAACAGGGTACTCACCCCTCCACTTT.

The genes are TRBV7-2 and TRBJ1-5; no reliable D call. The CDR3 consists of 14 residues. CDR1 and CDR2 (germline): SGHTA, FQGNSA. The V end was cut by 5 bases, the J end by 7 bases, with 15 bases between. CDR3 sequence (DNA): TGTGCCAGCAGCCTAGGCCCGGGTATCCAGCCCCAGCATTTT. Translation gives CASSLGPGIQPQHF.

This chain uses TRBV5-5 with TRBJ2-7, with 11 bases that match TRBD1. The CDR3 sequence is 15 residues long. Germline CDR1 and CDR2: SGHKS and YYEKEE (reference sequence). The J segment lost 5 bases and the V segment lost 1 base, leaving 5 bases of the junction unmatched. The CDR3 DNA sequence: TGTGCCAGCAGCTTGTTAGGACAGGGGGCGGACGAGCAGTACTTC. It translates to CASSLLGQGADEQYF.

The CDR3 region is CASSQRLDRGEPYEQYF. Here the CDR3 DNA reads TGCGCCAGCAGCCAACGACTAGACAGGGGGGAACCCTACGAGCAGTACTTC. The chain employs TRBV4-3 and TRBJ2-7, with 9 bases fitting TRBD1. The V gene's germline CDR1 is LGHNA and CDR2 YSLEER. Trimming removed 2 bases from V and 2 bases from J; junction bases left unmatched: 10. The CDR3 spans 17 residues.

V usage is TRBV18 and J usage is TRBJ2-1, with D possibly being TRBD2 (7 bases). Germline CDR1 reads KGHSH; CDR2 reads LQKENI. V was clipped by 0 bases and J by 2 bases, with 14 bases between them. CDR3 size: 17 residues. The CDR3 nucleotides read TGTGCCAGCTCACCACCGGGGGGGCAATTGACCTACAATGAGCAGTTCTTC. This translates into CASSPPGGQLTYNEQFF.

In its sample, this clone was seen once. J is TRBJ1-6 and V is TRBV6-1, with D uncertain. Germline loops: CDR1 MNHNS, CDR2 SASEGT. Trimming took 1 base from V and 4 from J, leaving 8 bases between them. The CDR3 runs to 15 residues. The CDR3 is CASSEDFGYNSPLHF. CDR3 nucleotides: TGTGCCAGCAGTGAAGACTTCGGGTATAATTCACCCCTCCACTTT.

The rearrangement links TRBV7-9 to TRBJ2-5, with 15 nucleotides matching TRBD2. CDR1 is SEHNR, CDR2 FQNEAQ, per germline (reference sequence). The junction had 2 bases not matched to a gene; V was cut back by 5 bases and J by 4 bases. This CDR3 contains 15 residues. The CDR3 region is CASSGTSGRPETQYF. The CDR3 nucleotides are TGTGCCAGCAGCGGGACTAGCGGGAGGCCAGAGACCCAGTACTTC.

The chain carries TRBV12-5 and TRBJ1-5, with 7 positions matching TRBD1. Germline lookup yields CDR1 LGHNT and CDR2 FRNRAP. Trimming at V came to 5 bases and at J to 6 bases, leaving 13 bases not matched to a gene. The CDR3 is 16 residues long. CDR3 residues: CASGPWSTGLGQPQHF. CDR3 nucleotides: TGTGCTAGTGGTCCCTGGTCGACAGGGCTCGGTCAGCCCCAGCATTTT.

The rearrangement uses TRBV29-1 and TRBJ2-1; TRBD2 matches 10 bases. The CDR3 has 15 amino acids. The junction had 5 bases not matched to a gene; V was cut back by 3 bases and J by 3 bases. Germline loops: CDR1 SQVTM, CDR2 ANQGSEA. CDR3 protein: CSVDSSGGYYNEQFF. The CDR3 DNA sequence: TGCAGCGTTGATTCTAGCGGGGGTTACTACAATGAGCAGTTCTTC.

This chain connects TRBV7-8 to TRBJ2-2; 8 bases are a match to TRBD2. This CDR3 spans 16 amino acids. CDR1 is SGHVS, CDR2 FQNEAQ, per germline. With 0 bases clipped from V and 3 bases from J, the junction kept 3 bases outside the gene matches. The DNA of the CDR3 is TGTGCCAGCAGCTTAGCTCCTAGCGGGTACACCGGGGAGCTGTTTTTT. This encodes CASSLAPSGYTGELFF.

The chain carries TRBV20-1 and TRBJ2-3; D is unresolved. The CDR3 is made up of 11 amino acids. Per germline, CDR1 DFQATT and CDR2 SNEGSKA (reference sequence). Trimming cost V 6 bases and J 6 bases, with 10 bases left between them. DNA for the CDR3: TGCAGTGCCGAGAACTGGGATACGCAGTATTTT. The encoded protein is CSAENWDTQYF.

V gene TRBV2 combines with J gene TRBJ2-3; 7 bases map to TRBD1. In germline, CDR1 is SNHLY, CDR2 FYNNEI. V trimming: 7 bases; J trimming: 3 bases; junction bases outside the gene matches: 10. The CDR3 covers 15 residues. As DNA, the CDR3 is TGTGCCAGCAACAAACAGGGGATTGATACAGATACGCAGTATTTT. Encoded protein: CASNKQGIDTDTQYF.

J is TRBJ1-1 and V is TRBV21-1. TRBV21-1 is a documented pseudogene. The CDR3 runs to 14 residues. The CDR3 protein is CASRKRQLNTEAFF. The CDR3 coding sequence is TGTGCCAGCAGGAAGAGGCAGTTGAACACTGAAGCTTTCTTT.

V gene TRBV5-1 combines with J gene TRBJ2-5; possibly TRBD1 for D (6 bases). The CDR3 runs 15 residues. V was cut by 1 base and J by 3 bases, with 13 bases left in between. Looked up from germline, CDR1 is SGHRS and CDR2 is YFSETQ. CDR3 sequence reads: CASSLKQGMEETQYF. Here the CDR3 DNA reads TGCGCCAGCAGCTTGAAGCAGGGGATGGAAGAGACCCAGTACTTC.

The chain links TRBV3-1 (or the pseudogene TRBV3-2) to TRBJ1-3; TRBD1 is a possible D gene (5 bases). The CDR3 totals 15 residues. Per germline, CDR1 LGHDT and CDR2 YNNKEL (reference sequence). Deletions cut 2 bases from V and 7 bases from J, with 15 bases between. The DNA of the CDR3 is TGTGCCAGCAGCCAACTCCAGGGTACGAGTAACACCATATATTTT. Protein: CASSQLQGTSNTIYF.

The rearrangement links TRBV28 to TRBJ1-1; 7 bases fit TRBD1. The CDR3 is made up of 15 amino acids. V lost 6 bases, J lost 1 base, and 8 bases stayed unmatched. Germline V gives CDR1 MDHEN, CDR2 SYDVKM. The CDR3 bases are TGTGCCAGCAGCTATACAGGGGCGACGAACACTGAAGCTTTCTTT. Its translation is CASSYTGATNTEAFF.

The rearrangement joins TRBV5-6 to TRBJ1-2, with TRBD1 matching 7 bases. With 2 bases clipped from V and 2 bases from J, the junction kept 3 bases outside the gene matches. The CDR3 totals 14 residues. Germline CDR1 is SGHDT and CDR2 is YYEEEE. The CDR3 DNA follows: TGTGCCAGCAGCTTACAGGGGACAAACTATGGCTACACCTTC. This gives the protein CASSLQGTNYGYTF.

CDR3 in amino acids: CASSLFSSTDTQYF. The CDR3 DNA reads as TGCGCCAGCAGCTTGTTCTCTAGCACAGATACGCAGTATTTT. V usage is TRBV5-1 and J usage is TRBJ2-3; D is unclear. Trimming left V 1 base short and J 0 bases short, with 6 bases between. This CDR3 is 14 amino acids long. Germline CDR1 reads SGHRS; CDR2 reads YFSETQ.